Reported below is one TCR beta chain. The clone's antigen remains unknown. Base-call qualities are not available, and no considerably larger clone is one nucleotide away. The source of the sample is a study of radiation and T cells in renal cell carcinoma (dated by TCRdb to 2018 to 2020). Background for the entire study: The samples were drawn from a clinical trial, where primary renal cell carcinomas were treated with 15 Gy of stereotactic body radiation therapy and then removed by nephrectomy 4 weeks afterward. In total, approximately 55 samples, comprising 26 tumors and some 27 peripheral blood samples, were subjected to TCR beta sequencing. Across all 53 samples, 4,016,671 unique CDR3 nucleotide sequences encoding over 2.5 million unique CDR3 amino acid sequences were identified. On the study overall, not on this receptor specifically: Because pretreatment tumor biopsies were not available, the study could not determine whether clonotypes were already present within the tumor at baseline. Tracking of blood repertoire dynamics stopped at roughly 29 days after treatment, with no follow-up past that point. With a single-armed trial design, the study had no way to address how radiation dose or scheduling affects the TCR repertoire. An increase in top tumor clonotypes in blood was observed from baseline to 2 weeks post-radiation, followed by contraction by 4 weeks, which was taken to suggest transient expansion of tumor-resident clones.

V loses 6 bases of germline sequence and J loses 6 bases, and the interval between the two ends is 18 bases. The CDR3 spans 14 residues, from the cysteine through the phenylalanine. Only the CDR3 portion is preserved as DNA: 42 bases, with reading frame beginning at the first base. The germline V gene encodes CDR1 MNHEY and CDR2 SVGAGI. Following the manufacturer's recommendations, the immunoSEQ kit was used to generate TCR beta libraries from genomic DNA. To prepare the libraries, a first multiplex PCR with proprietary primers was run, followed by a second PCR that added unique barcodes, and a bead cleanup was done after each round. A positive control reaction and a negative control reaction, both provided in the kit, were run with every batch of samples. The final libraries were assessed on an Agilent 4200 TapeStation D1000 ScreenTape, pooled by volume, and quantified by qPCR. Sequencing was performed on an Illumina NextSeq500 with a MidOutput 150-cycle cartridge, and 156 Read1 and 15 Index1 cycles were run with kit custom primers. The pooled library was loaded at approximately 0.99 pM, and 20% PhiX control was spiked in. As for the original processing: Vendor-processed data were analyzed in R, with a clonotype defined as all T cells sharing the same CDR3 nucleotide sequence. For clone abundance analyses, frequencies were normalized to the 10,000 most abundant clones per sample. Public T cell clones, averaging fewer than five per sample, were removed before analysis. Tumor-enriched and baseline blood-enriched clonotypes were defined by at least a 32-fold difference in abundance between compartments. A beta-binomial differential abundance model was used to identify clonotypes that expanded or contracted between blood time points. Tumor-blood repertoire similarity was measured with the Baroni-Urbani and Buser coefficient, and groups were compared using two-tailed Wilcoxon tests in R. TCRdb provides this immuneACCESS table in a form limited to in-frame rearrangements. Some clones are lacking; in checked studies, under half of them reflect an unresolved V gene, and why the rest are absent is not known. V, J and clone size are taken as reported in that table, and D and trimming were inferred from the DNA itself. In all, the sample holds more than 95,000 clones, and around 81% of those were seen once. Approximately 5% of the sample comes from the top ten.

According to the study, the label for this sample's time point signals: blood 2 weeks post-SBRT. According to the study, the label for this sample's treatment or condition signals: 15 Gy SBRT to primary tumor, nephrectomy 4 weeks later. To track tumor-enriched clonotypes, serial peripheral blood was sampled from radiation-treated patients at baseline and at 2 weeks and 4 weeks after SBRT. Every patient's renal cell carcinoma showed clear cell pathology. The QIAamp DNA Blood Mini Kit (Qiagen) was used to prepare genomic DNA for TCR sequencing. Samples were included in the analyses only if all quality control checks were passed.

The chain is assembled from TRBV6-5 and TRBJ2-7; TRBD2 is a weak D gene call, 6 bases matching. The sequence came from a man aged 45-60 years with renal cell carcinoma. Here the sequenced sample was blood, taken from a patient whose treatment included radiotherapy and nephrectomy. The DNA sequence is as follows: TGTGCCAGCAGCTCAAAACAGGCTAGCGCCGAGCAGTACTTC. It encodes CASSSKQASAEQYF.